This T cell receptor (beta chain) was recorded in a study of blood T cell repertoires in COVID-19 (dated by TCRdb to 2018 to 2020). About the study as a whole: The collaborator samples originated in the United States, Italy and Spain and spanned the acute and convalescent phases of COVID-19. A freely available public database, intended as a resource for researchers studying the immune response to SARS-CoV-2, is where the repertoires were released. Subjects who had been exposed to COVID-19, were actively infected with it, or had recovered from it provided the deeply sampled blood TCRbeta repertoires that made up the dataset. Sample metadata almost always included a de-identified subject ID, COVID-19 status, age in years and sex. Samples were obtained from the ongoing ImmuneRACE study (first 160 participants) and from 1,000 to 1,500 subjects provided by 6 global collaborators. HLA class I and class II types, where available, came from metadata supplied by the sample provider rather than from assay-based typing. The prospective study material was composed of cDNA or gDNA derived from T cells, B-cell-depleted T cells, or PBMCs.

The immunoSEQ Assay, a bias-controlled multiplex PCR, was used to amplify TCRbeta CDR3 regions from genomic DNA. From the authors' description of their analysis: Nucleated cell counts per sample were estimated from amplification of reference gene primers within the assay. To quantify the absolute abundance of each unique TCRbeta CDR3 rearrangement, sequence reads were collapsed and filtered. Productive Simpson clonality was computed per sample as the square root of Simpson's diversity index over productive rearrangements. What TCRdb holds here is the immuneACCESS table cut down to in-frame rearrangements. Part of the clones is not present; checked against another copy, under half of the missing clones reflect an unresolved V gene, and the others are unexplained. V, J and clone size are taken as reported in that table, and D and trimming were inferred from the DNA itself. The sample includes approximately 150,000 clones, with approximately 89% observed a single time. The ten largest clonotypes hold around 1.5% of the sample.

About this clone itself: No antigen is known for it. No much larger clonotype is one base removed from it; base qualities were not supplied.

The CDR3 holds 14 amino acids from the cysteine to the phenylalanine. Kept here is only the CDR3 DNA, which spans 42 bases and is read in frame from base 1. At the junction V is shortened by 5 bases and J by 1 base, with 11 bases in between. The germline V gene yields LGHNA for CDR1 and YSLEER for CDR2. The collaborating institutions used their own protocols to collect whole blood in K2EDTA tubes. Collaborator samples were shipped for TCRbeta analysis as frozen whole blood, isolated PBMCs, or DNA extracted from either sample type. Here is what the overall study found, with its caveats: Clinical and demographic metadata were provided uncurated, with the amount varying by source and participant.

Sample: peripheral blood. In this chain, TRBV4-3 is recombined with TRBJ1-1; no D gene can be assigned with confidence. The receptor was derived from a human donor in a cohort sampled during active COVID-19. CDR3 protein: CASSDSSGNTEAFF. At the DNA level, the sequence is TGCGCCAGCAGCGATTCGTCCGGGAACACTGAAGCTTTCTTT.